This T cell receptor (beta chain) was obtained from a study of control samples from healthy donors and cancer patients. Germline V gene sequence: CDR1 LGHDT, CDR2 YNNKEL (reference sequence). The CDR3 contains 15 residues. The V gene lost 1 base and the J gene lost 7 bases, with 11 bases spanning the gap. The repertoire was sequenced with immunoSEQ multiplex PCR; TCRdb's copy has only in-frame clones and lacks some. Of around 110,000 clones in the sample, around nine tenths were seen once. Sequencing input: blood. This sequence was found in a woman aged 70-85 years in good health. This chain connects TRBV3-1 (or the pseudogene TRBV3-2) to TRBJ1-6, with a weak D call TRBD1 (6 bases). CDR3 amino acids: CASSQVQGSNSPLHF. The CDR3 bases are TGTGCCAGCAGCCAAGTCCAGGGGAGCAATTCACCCCTCCACTTT.